This T cell receptor (beta chain) was captured in a study of T cells in localized non-small cell lung cancer. This clone was detected only once. Its antigen is unknown. Other nucleotide sequences from this sample produce the same CDR3. Per germline, CDR1 SGHTA and CDR2 FQGTGA. The V end was cut by 1 base, the J end by 2 bases, with 4 bases between. CDR3 size: 13 residues. TCRdb's copy holds only in-frame clones and misses some; the assay was immunoSEQ multiplex PCR. The sample lists 20,000 to 30,000 clones; 86% were seen once. Overall study results and limits: Higher blood T cell density tracked longer overall survival. Tumor showed lower T cell clonality than uninvolved adjacent lung, where it was highest. A median approximately 61 of the top 100 tumor clones appeared in adjacent lung. Heterogeneity is still possible, as just one tumor region was sequenced.

This clonotype originated in a male donor older than 55 with stage II squamous cell lung carcinoma. The rearrangement uses TRBV7-3 and TRBJ2-3; no firm D call. Source: peripheral blood, taken before any cancer treatment. This chain's CDR3 is CASSLSPTDTQYF. In nucleotides, the CDR3 is TGTGCCAGCAGCTTAAGTCCCACAGATACGCAGTATTTT.